Following are 21 T cell receptor beta chains from one sample sequenced in a study of blood T cell repertoires in COVID-19. Clones were sequenced by immunoSEQ multiplex PCR, and TCRdb holds only the in-frame ones, with some missing. Among about 480,000 clones listed, more than 75% were seen once. The sample consisted of PBMCs or T cells enriched from blood (not recorded which). The receptors derive from a woman aged 35 to 49 who had recovered from COVID-19.

As concerns this clone: Sequence at one end of the junction differs from germline and may be a read error. The J gene is TRBJ1-5, the V gene TRBV7-2; D is perhaps TRBD1 (6 bases). The CDR3 covers 13 residues. CDR1 is SGHTA, CDR2 FQGNSA, per germline. DNA for the CDR3: TGTGCCAGCAGCCTAGCTCTAGGGGGTTCCCAGCATTTT. This sequence encodes CASSLALGGSQHF.

This rearrangement joins TRBV10-3 to TRBJ2-3, with TRBD2 matching 9 bases. The germline CDR1 and CDR2 sequences are ENHRY and SYGVKD. This CDR3 contains 14 residues. V lost 10 bases, J lost 2 bases, and 7 bases stayed unmatched. This CDR3 is CATNSGSPTDTQYF. The CDR3 DNA reads TGTGCCACCAATAGCGGGAGTCCCACAGATACGCAGTATTTT.

V gene TRBV7-9 combines with J gene TRBJ1-4; 7 nucleotides agree with TRBD1. This CDR3 region has 15 residues. J gave up 8 bases and V 2 bases, and 8 bases lay outside the gene matches. In germline, CDR1 is SEHNR, CDR2 FQNEAQ (reference sequence). The CDR3 sequence is CASSLSLGGAEKLFF. For the CDR3, the DNA is TGTGCCAGCAGCTTAAGTTTAGGGGGCGCAGAAAAACTGTTTTTT.

The table lists this clone with a count of one. One end of the junction fails to match germline, which may point to a read error. CDR3 protein: CASSFGAGSHNSPLHF. The CDR3 DNA reads TGCGCCAGCAGCTTCGGCGCAGGCTCCCATAATTCACCCCTCCACTTT. The rearrangement uses TRBV5-1 and TRBJ1-6; no definite D call. The CDR3 spans 16 residues. Germline-derived CDR1 and CDR2 are SGHRS and YFSETQ.

The rearrangement uses TRBV27 and TRBJ2-3; 7 nucleotides align to TRBD2. The V gene's germline CDR1 is MNHEY and CDR2 SMNVEV (reference sequence). This CDR3 is built from 15 residues. Trimming removed 5 bases from V and 0 bases from J; junction bases left unmatched: 5. CDR3 protein: CASSLTSTSTDTQYF. For the CDR3, the DNA is TGTGCCAGCAGTCTGACTAGCACCAGCACAGATACGCAGTATTTT.

The chain couples TRBV6-2 or TRBV6-3 to TRBJ1-6; D ambiguous. Germline CDR1 MNHEY, CDR2 SVGEGT. V was clipped by 4 bases and J by 9 bases, with 7 bases between them. This CDR3 has 12 residues. CDR3 sequence: CASSWLSSPLHF. The CDR3 region has the DNA TGTGCCAGCAGTTGGTTGAGTTCACCCCTCCACTTT.

This chain links TRBV29-1 with TRBJ1-2; 8 positions match TRBD1. Trimming took 2 bases from V and 7 from J; bases not matched to a gene: 6. There are 13 residues in the CDR3. Germline V gene lookup returns CDR1 SQVTM and CDR2 ANQGSEA. DNA for the CDR3: TGCAGCGTTGAATCCGGTCAGGGGGCTGGCTACACCTTC. Its protein product is CSVESGQGAGYTF.

This clone was detected only a few times. The CDR3 reads CAWSPGEVTDTQYF. The CDR3 DNA follows: TGTGCCTGGAGTCCGGGGGAGGTGACAGATACGCAGTATTTT. The rearrangement uses TRBV30 and TRBJ2-3; TRBD2 might be the D (6 bases). CDR1 and CDR2 from the germline V gene are GTSNPN and SVGIG (reference sequence). The CDR3 has 14 residues. The V gene lost 2 bases and the J gene lost 3 bases, with 12 bases spanning the gap.

The chain joins TRBV7-2 to TRBJ2-7; TRBD2 is a possible D gene (6 bases). Per the germline V gene, CDR1 is SGHTA and CDR2 is FQGNSA. Trimming left V 3 bases short and J 3 bases short, with 12 bases between. The CDR3 contains 14 residues. DNA for the CDR3: TGTGCCAGCAGCTTGATCGGGCGGGGCTACGAGCAGTACTTC. Translation: CASSLIGRGYEQYF.

The chain couples TRBV4-3 to TRBJ2-2, with 8 nucleotides matching TRBD2. The CDR3 is 18 amino acids. Per the germline V gene, CDR1 is LGHNA and CDR2 is YSLEER. The V gene end was trimmed by 0 bases and the J gene end by 6 bases; junction bases not matched to a gene: 12. The CDR3 loop reads CASSQDPLAGYLAGELFF. The CDR3 DNA is TGCGCCAGCAGCCAAGACCCTTTAGCGGGATATTTGGCCGGGGAGCTGTTTTTT.

The chain has TRBV10-1 and TRBJ2-1; a possible D gene is TRBD2 (5 bases). The CDR3 length is 18 residues. Germline CDR1 is WNHNN and CDR2 is SYGVQD (reference sequence). The V gene lost 0 bases and the J gene lost 0 bases, with 15 bases spanning the gap. The DNA for the CDR3 is TGCGCCAGCAGTGAGTCGGATCCCGGGAAAAGCTCCTACAATGAGCAGTTCTTC. Amino acid sequence: CASSESDPGKSSYNEQFF.

This chain joins TRBV30 and TRBJ2-7; D call uncertain. CDR3 size: 14 residues. Per germline, CDR1 GTSNPN and CDR2 SVGIG (reference sequence). V lost 0 bases to trimming and J lost 1 base, with 10 bases between them. In nucleotides, the CDR3 is TGTGCCTGGAGTGTAGCGTTTGCGTCCTACGAGCAGTACTTC. The encoded protein is CAWSVAFASYEQYF.

This chain uses TRBV14 with TRBJ2-2; D perhaps matches TRBD2 (6 bases). Trimming removed 4 bases from V and 4 bases from J, with 19 bases in between. CDR1 and CDR2 (germline): SGHDN, FVKESK. This CDR3 comprises 17 residues. This chain's CDR3 is CASSLKVGTPRTGELFF. DNA for the CDR3: TGTGCCAGCAGCCTAAAGGTCGGGACTCCCCGCACCGGGGAGCTGTTTTTT.

The chain carries TRBV25-1 and TRBJ1-3; a possible D gene is TRBD1 (6 bases). The ends were cut back, 6 bases at V and 4 bases at J, with 22 bases in the middle. In germline, CDR1 is MGHDK, CDR2 SYGVNS. The CDR3 totals 17 residues. The CDR3 reads CASSTITGGASGNTIYF. The CDR3 nucleotides are TGTGCCAGCAGCACAATCACGGGGGGGGCATCGGGAAACACCATATATTTT.

This sequence joins TRBV7-2 and TRBJ2-7; a weak D match, TRBD1 (6 bases). Germline-derived CDR1 and CDR2 are SGHTA and FQGNSA. V lost 2 bases to trimming and J lost 7 bases, with 15 bases between them. There are 14 residues in the CDR3. CDR3 residues: CASSLQGYYAEQYF. In nucleotides, the CDR3 is TGTGCCAGCAGCTTACAGGGGTATTACGCGGAGCAGTACTTC.

The J gene is TRBJ2-5, the V gene TRBV5-4, with D tentatively TRBD1 (5 bases). Germline lookup yields CDR1 SGHNT and CDR2 YYREEE (reference sequence). CDR3 length: 14 amino acids. V lost 7 bases and J lost 1, with 14 bases in between. In DNA form, the CDR3 reads TGTGCCAGCTGGGGCCCGAGTCCCCAAGAGACCCAGTACTTC. Translating gives CASWGPSPQETQYF.

This chain connects TRBV10-3 to TRBJ1-5, with TRBD1 identical over 8 bases. V dropped 0 bases and J dropped 6; count of bases not matched to a gene: 22. This CDR3 comprises 21 residues. CDR1 is ENHRY and CDR2 is SYGVKD in the germline V gene. DNA of the CDR3: TGTGCCATCAGTGAGTCGATGAGCGGACAGGGAATGATTAACCTAGGTCAGCCCCAGCATTTT. The encoded protein is CAISESMSGQGMINLGQPQHF.

V usage is TRBV9 and J usage is TRBJ2-1; D is ambiguous. Germline CDR1 is SGDLS and CDR2 is YYNGEE. The length of the CDR3 is 14 residues. The V end was cut by 3 bases, the J end by 1 base, with 8 bases between. CDR3 in amino acids: CASSADSSYNEQFF. The CDR3 DNA is TGTGCCAGCAGCGCCGACTCTTCCTACAATGAGCAGTTCTTC.

The V call is TRBV7-9, the J call TRBJ1-1; D uncertain. Deletions cut 2 bases from V and 4 bases from J, with 11 bases between. Germline CDR1 reads SEHNR; CDR2 reads FQNEAQ (reference sequence). CDR3 length equals 14 residues. CDR3 region: CASSLTTEGTEAFF. The CDR3, as DNA: TGTGCCAGCAGCTTAACAACCGAGGGCACTGAAGCTTTCTTT.

This clone was detected once. The chain carries TRBV15 and TRBJ2-7; the D is unclear. V lost 4 bases and J 6 bases, leaving 10 bases between the germline ends. The CDR3 has 12 residues. Germline lookup yields CDR1 LNHNV and CDR2 YYDKDF (reference sequence). The CDR3 region has the DNA TGTGCCACCAGCACACCCCTATCCGAGCAGTACTTC. Encoded protein: CATSTPLSEQYF.

V gene TRBV20-1 combines with J gene TRBJ2-7; 7 positions agree with TRBD2. Trimming took 3 bases from V and 2 from J; bases not matched to a gene: 7. The CDR3 consists of 14 residues. Germline CDR1 reads DFQATT; CDR2 reads SNEGSKA (reference sequence). The CDR3 DNA follows: TGCAGTGCTAGTCCCGGGACTAACGCCTACGAGCAGTACTTC. As protein: CSASPGTNAYEQYF.